This TCR beta chain was recovered during a study of T cells in Graves' hyperthyroidism and ophthalmopathy. TCR beta CDR3 sequences were amplified from RNA transcripts. Using the HTBI primer set, a first-round RT-PCR was run on the TCR CDR3. TCRdb processed the multiplex PCR reads anew with MiXCR; each CDR3 protein has one entry. The sample includes under 700,000 distinct CDR3 sequences, 46% of them seen just once. This clonotype occurred many times. Trimming stripped 0 bases from V and 7 bases from J, with 13 bases between. CDR1 SGHRS and CDR2 YFSETQ come from the germline V gene. CDR3 length equals 14 residues.

The V call is TRBV5-1, the J call TRBJ1-1; D is unclear. The TCR originated in a woman aged 18-29 years with Graves' hyperthyroidism. Sequencing was carried out using peripheral blood or thyroid tissue (not recorded which). The CDR3 DNA reads as TGCGCCAGCAGCTTGGTGTCAGATAGCGGTGAAGCTTTCTTT. Its protein product is CASSLVSDSGEAFF.